This T cell receptor (beta chain) is drawn from a study of lung T cells in sarcoidosis with Löfgren's syndrome. TCRdb independently ran MiXCR on the reads; one entry per CDR3 protein. The sample yields roughly 4,000 distinct CDR3 sequences, around 24% seen once. CDR3 size: 13 residues. The germline V and J ends were trimmed by 3 bases and 0 bases, with 8 bases remaining between them. Per the germline V gene, CDR1 is DFQATT and CDR2 is SNEGSKA (reference sequence). By share, this clonotype counts as large. The sequence derives from a human donor with sarcoidosis (Löfgren's syndrome or another form), or a control subject (not recorded which). The sample consisted of CD4+ T cells from bronchoalveolar lavage. The genes are TRBV20-1 and TRBJ2-5; no definite D call. CDR3 amino acids: CSASFTNQETQYF. CDR3 bases: TGCAGTGCTAGTTTTACGAACCAAGAGACCCAGTACTTC.